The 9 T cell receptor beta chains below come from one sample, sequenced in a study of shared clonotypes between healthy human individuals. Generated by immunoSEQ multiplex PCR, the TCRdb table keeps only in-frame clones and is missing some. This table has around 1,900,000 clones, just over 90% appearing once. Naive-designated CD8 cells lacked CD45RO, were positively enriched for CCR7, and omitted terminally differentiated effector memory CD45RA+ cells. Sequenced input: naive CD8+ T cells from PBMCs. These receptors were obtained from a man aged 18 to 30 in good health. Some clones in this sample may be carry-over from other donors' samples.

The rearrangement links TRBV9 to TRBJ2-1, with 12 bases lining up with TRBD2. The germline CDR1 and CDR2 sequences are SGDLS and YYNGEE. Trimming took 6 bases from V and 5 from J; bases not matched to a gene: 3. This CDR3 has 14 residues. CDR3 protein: CASNGLAGNNEQFF. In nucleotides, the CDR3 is TGTGCCAGCAACGGACTAGCGGGAAACAATGAGCAGTTCTTC. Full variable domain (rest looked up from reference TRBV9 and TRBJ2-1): DSGVTQTPKHLITATGQRVTLRCSPRSGDLSVYWYQQSLDQGLQFLIQYYNGEERAKGNILERFSAQQFPDLHSELNLSSLELGDSALYFCASNGLAGNNEQFFGPGTRLTVL.

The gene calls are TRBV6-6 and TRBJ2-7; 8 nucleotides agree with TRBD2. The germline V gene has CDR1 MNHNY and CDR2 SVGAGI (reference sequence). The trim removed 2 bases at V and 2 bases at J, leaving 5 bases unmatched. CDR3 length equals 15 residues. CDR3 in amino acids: CASSYRVAGPYEQYF. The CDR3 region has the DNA TGTGCCAGCAGTTACCGGGTAGCGGGACCCTACGAGCAGTACTTC.

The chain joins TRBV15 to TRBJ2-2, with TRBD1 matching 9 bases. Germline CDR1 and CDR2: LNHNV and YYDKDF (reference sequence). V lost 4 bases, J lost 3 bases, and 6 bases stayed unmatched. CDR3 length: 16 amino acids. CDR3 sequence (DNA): TGTGCCACCAGCACCACACAGGGGGCGGACACCGGGGAGCTGTTTTTT. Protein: CATSTTQGADTGELFF.

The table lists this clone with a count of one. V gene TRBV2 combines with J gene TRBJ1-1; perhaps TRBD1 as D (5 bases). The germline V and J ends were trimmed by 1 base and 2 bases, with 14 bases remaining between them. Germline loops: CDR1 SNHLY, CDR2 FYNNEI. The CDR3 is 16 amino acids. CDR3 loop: CASSEGSGTANTEAFF. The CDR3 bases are TGTGCCAGCAGTGAAGGGTCAGGGACTGCAAACACTGAAGCTTTCTTT. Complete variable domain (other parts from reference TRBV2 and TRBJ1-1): EPEVTQTPSHQVTQMGQEVILRCVPISNHLYFYWYRQILGQKVEFLVSFYNNEISEKSEIFDDQFSVERPDGSNFTLKIRSTKLEDSAMYFCASSEGSGTANTEAFFGQGTRLTVV.

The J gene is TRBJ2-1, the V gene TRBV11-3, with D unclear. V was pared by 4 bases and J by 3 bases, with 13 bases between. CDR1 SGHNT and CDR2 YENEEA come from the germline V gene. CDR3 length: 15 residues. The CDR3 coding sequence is TGTGCCAGCAGCTCTCACCGGGCCCTCTACAATGAGCAGTTCTTC. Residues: CASSSHRALYNEQFF.

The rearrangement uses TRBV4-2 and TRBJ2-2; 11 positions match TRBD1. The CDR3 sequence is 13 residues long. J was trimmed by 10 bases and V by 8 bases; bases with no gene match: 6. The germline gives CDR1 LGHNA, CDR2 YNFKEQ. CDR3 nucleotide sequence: TGTGCCAGCCGGGACAGGGGGTTTGCGGAGCTGTTTTTT. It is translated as CASRDRGFAELFF.

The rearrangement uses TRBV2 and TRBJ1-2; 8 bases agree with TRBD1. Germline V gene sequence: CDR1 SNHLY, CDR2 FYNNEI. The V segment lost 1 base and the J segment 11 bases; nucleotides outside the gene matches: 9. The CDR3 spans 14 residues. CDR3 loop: CASSEEGQDLGYTF. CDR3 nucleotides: TGTGCCAGCAGTGAAGAGGGACAGGATTTGGGTTACACCTTC.

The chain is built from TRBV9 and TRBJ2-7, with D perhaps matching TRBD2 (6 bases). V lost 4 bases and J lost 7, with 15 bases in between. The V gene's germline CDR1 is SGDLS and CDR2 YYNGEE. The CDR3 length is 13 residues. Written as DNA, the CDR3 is TGTGCCAGCAGCCTTGGGACTCACGGAGAGCAGTACTTC. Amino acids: CASSLGTHGEQYF. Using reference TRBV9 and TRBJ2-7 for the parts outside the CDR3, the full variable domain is DSGVTQTPKHLITATGQRVTLRCSPRSGDLSVYWYQQSLDQGLQFLIQYYNGEERAKGNILERFSAQQFPDLHSELNLSSLELGDSALYFCASSLGTHGEQYFGPGTRLTVT.

The CDR3 is CASSEWGLASTDTQYF. The CDR3 DNA is TGTGCCAGCAGTGAATGGGGACTGGCTAGCACAGATACGCAGTATTTT. The chain recombines TRBV6-1 with TRBJ2-3; tentative D call: TRBD2 (6 bases). Germline assignment: CDR1 MNHNS and CDR2 SASEGT. The V and J ends lost 2 bases and 0 bases respectively, with 12 bases between them. This CDR3 is built from 16 residues.